One and the same sample provided the 5 T cell receptor beta chains below, sequenced in a study of T cell responses to AZD1222 COVID-19 vaccine. Data came from immunoSEQ multiplex PCR; TCRdb stores just in-frame clones and leaves some out. This sample has over 55,000 clones, with 83% found just once. This specimen was peripheral blood, taken 28 days after the second AZD1222 dose. These receptors all come from an adult who received the AZD1222 COVID-19 vaccine.

This clone was observed a single time. The genes are TRBV18 and TRBJ2-2; D is tentatively TRBD1 or TRBD2 (5 bases each). CDR3 length: 15 residues. Trimming cost V 6 bases and J 5 bases, with 16 bases left between them. Germline V lookup: CDR1 KGHSH, CDR2 LQKENI. The CDR3 here is CASSSRDGLTGELFF. In nucleotides, the CDR3 is TGTGCCAGCTCTTCCCGGGACGGTCTGACCGGGGAGCTGTTTTTT.

V gene TRBV10-3 combines with J gene TRBJ1-3; D is unresolved. Trimming removed 2 bases at V and 0 bases at J, with 2 bases between. The germline V gene has CDR1 ENHRY and CDR2 SYGVKD. The CDR3 loop spans 13 amino acids. The CDR3 sequence is CAISELSGNTIYF. The CDR3 DNA follows: TGTGCCATCAGTGAGCTCTCTGGAAACACCATATATTTT.

The rearrangement uses TRBV10-2 and TRBJ1-3; no definite D call. Trimming stripped 3 bases from V and 2 bases from J, with 11 bases between. The length of the CDR3 is 15 residues. In germline, CDR1 is WSHSY, CDR2 SAAADI. The CDR3 region is CASSEGLQAGNTIYF. The CDR3 coding sequence is TGCGCCAGCAGTGAAGGTCTCCAAGCTGGAAACACCATATATTTT.

V gene TRBV7-9 combines with J gene TRBJ2-7, with no clear D. Looked up from germline, CDR1 is SEHNR and CDR2 is FQNEAQ (reference sequence). Trimming took 0 bases from V and 6 from J, leaving 9 bases between them. This CDR3 has 13 amino acids. The CDR3 DNA follows: TGTGCCAGCAGCTTAGCGTCCAGACTCGAGCAGTACTTC. It specifies CASSLASRLEQYF.

The CDR3 DNA follows: TGTGCCAGCAGTTACTCGATTAACGGTAACTATGGCTACACCTTC. Its translation: CASSYSINGNYGYTF. The chain carries TRBV6-5 and TRBJ1-2; D uncertain. CDR3 length equals 15 residues. The V end lost 0 bases, the J end lost 1 base, and 9 bases lay between the germline ends. CDR1 MNHEY and CDR2 SVGAGI come from the germline V gene.